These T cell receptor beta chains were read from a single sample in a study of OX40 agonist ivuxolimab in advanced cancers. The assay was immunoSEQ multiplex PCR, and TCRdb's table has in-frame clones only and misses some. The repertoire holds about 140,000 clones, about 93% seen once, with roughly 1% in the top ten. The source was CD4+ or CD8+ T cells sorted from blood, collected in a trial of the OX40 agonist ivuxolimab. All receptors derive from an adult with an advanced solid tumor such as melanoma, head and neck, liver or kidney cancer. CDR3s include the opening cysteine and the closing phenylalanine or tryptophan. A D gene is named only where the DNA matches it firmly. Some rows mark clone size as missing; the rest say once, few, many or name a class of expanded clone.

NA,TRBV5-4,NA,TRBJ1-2,CALTGTQAYGYTF,TGTGCCCTCACGGGGACACAGGCCTATGGCTACACCTTC
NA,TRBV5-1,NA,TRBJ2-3,CASSLWQSTDTQYF,TGCGCCAGCAGCTTGTGGCAGAGCACAGATACGCAGTATTTT
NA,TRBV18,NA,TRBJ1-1,CASSPKQRYTSEAFF,TGTGCCAGCTCACCCAAGCAGCGCTACACTAGTGAAGCTTTCTTT
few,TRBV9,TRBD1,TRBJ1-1,CASSPGQAMQAFF,TGTGCCAGCAGCCCGGGACAGGCCATGCAAGCTTTCTTT
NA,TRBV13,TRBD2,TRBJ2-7,CASSLPGLAGSGQYF,TGTGCCAGCAGTTTACCGGGACTAGCGGGATCTGGGCAGTACTTC
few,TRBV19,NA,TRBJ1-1,CASSIFTSAFF,TGTGCCAGTAGTATTTTCACCTCTGCTTTCTTT
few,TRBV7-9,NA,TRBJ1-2,CASSQRGGNYGYTF,TGTGCCAGCAGTCAGAGGGGGGGTAACTATGGCTACACCTTC
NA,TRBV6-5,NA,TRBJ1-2,CASSLFGNYGYTF,TGTGCCAGCAGCCTGTTTGGGAACTATGGCTACACCTTC
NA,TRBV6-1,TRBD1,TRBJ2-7,CASSEMGQGVYEQYF,TGTGCCAGCAGTGAGATGGGACAGGGAGTTTACGAGCAGTACTTC
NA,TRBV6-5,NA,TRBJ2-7,CASSSNVGPYEQYF,TGTGCCAGCAGTTCAAATGTCGGACCATACGAGCAGTACTTC
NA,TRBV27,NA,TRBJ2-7,CASSFGRPTSEQYF,TGTGCCAGCAGTTTTGGTAGACCTACTTCCGAGCAGTACTTC
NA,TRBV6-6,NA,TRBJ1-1,CASSSHSEGEAFF,TGTGCCAGCAGTTCTCACAGTGAAGGAGAAGCTTTCTTT
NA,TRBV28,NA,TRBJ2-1,CASTYLGAKKPEQFF,TGTGCCAGCACCTACCTGGGGGCTAAGAAGCCTGAGCAGTTCTTC
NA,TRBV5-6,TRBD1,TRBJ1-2,CASSFLDRGRGGYTF,TGTGCCAGCAGCTTTCTGGACAGGGGGCGGGGGGGCTACACCTTC
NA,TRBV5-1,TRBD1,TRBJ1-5,CASSLGTGGGNQPQHF,TGCGCCAGCAGCTTGGGGACAGGGGGAGGGAATCAGCCCCAGCATTTT
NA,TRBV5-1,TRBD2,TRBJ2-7,CASRLAGVRSYEQYF,TGCGCCAGCAGACTAGCGGGGGTTCGCTCTTACGAGCAGTACTTC
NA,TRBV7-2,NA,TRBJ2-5,CASSLSLIPGDQETQYF,TGTGCCAGCAGCTTAAGTCTGATCCCGGGGGACCAAGAGACCCAGTACTTC
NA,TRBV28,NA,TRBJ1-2,CASSTGLADYGYTF,TGTGCCAGCAGTACAGGGTTGGCGGACTATGGCTACACCTTC
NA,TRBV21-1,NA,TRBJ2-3,CASSRTKVRGFSGADTQYF,TGTGCCAGCAGCAGAACGAAGGTCAGGGGATTTTCCGGCGCAGATACGCAGTATTTT
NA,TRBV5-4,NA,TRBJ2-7,CASSLVGRGQPYEQYF,TGTGCCAGCAGCTTGGTTGGGAGGGGACAGCCCTACGAGCAGTACTTC
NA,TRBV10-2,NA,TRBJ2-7,CASNRNGGLGQYF,TGCGCCAGCAATCGTAACGGAGGGCTCGGGCAGTACTTC
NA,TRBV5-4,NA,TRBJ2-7,CASSLDNFSYEQYF,TGTGCCAGCAGCTTGGACAACTTCTCCTACGAGCAGTACTTC
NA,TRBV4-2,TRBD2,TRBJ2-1,CASSQDPSGNEQFF,TGTGCCAGCAGCCAAGATCCTAGCGGGAATGAGCAGTTCTTC
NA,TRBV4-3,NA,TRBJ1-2,CASSQDPGRVYGYTF,TGCGCCAGCAGCCAAGATCCAGGGAGGGTCTATGGCTACACCTTC
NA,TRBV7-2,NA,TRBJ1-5,CASSFSTDSNQPQHF,TGTGCCAGCAGCTTCTCTACTGATAGCAATCAGCCCCAGCATTTT
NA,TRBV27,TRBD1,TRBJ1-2,CASSWRTGGWGYGYTF,TGTGCCAGCAGTTGGCGGACAGGGGGCTGGGGCTATGGCTACACCTTC
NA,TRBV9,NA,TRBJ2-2,CASSVVEGTGGELFF,TGTGCCAGCAGCGTAGTAGAGGGAACGGGCGGGGAGCTGTTTTTT
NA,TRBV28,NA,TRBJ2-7,CASSFQIPSGYEQYF,TGTGCCAGCAGTTTCCAGATTCCCAGCGGCTACGAGCAGTACTTC
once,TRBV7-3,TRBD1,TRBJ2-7,CASSFDRGSEEQYF,TGTGCCAGCAGCTTTGACAGGGGTTCGGAGGAGCAGTACTTC
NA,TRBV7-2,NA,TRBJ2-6,CASSLARLLTGRGASGANVLTF,TGTGCCAGCAGCTTAGCGCGTCTACTCACGGGCCGTGGGGCCTCTGGGGCCAACGTCCTGACTTTC
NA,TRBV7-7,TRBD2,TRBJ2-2,CASTQTSGYTGELFF,TGTGCTAGCACTCAAACTAGCGGGTACACCGGGGAGCTGTTTTTT
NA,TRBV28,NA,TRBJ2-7,CASSPRDEQYF,TGTGCCAGCAGTCCACGTGACGAGCAGTACTTC
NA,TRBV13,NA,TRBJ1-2,CASSPLFAARDLTGYTF,TGTGCCAGCAGCCCTCTTTTCGCGGCGAGGGACCTAACTGGCTACACCTTC
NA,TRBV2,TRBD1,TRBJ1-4,CASTLSGTGREKLFF,TGTGCCAGCACCCTCAGCGGGACAGGGCGTGAAAAACTGTTTTTT
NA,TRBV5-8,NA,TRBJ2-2,CASSLFHRGTGELFF,TGTGCCAGCAGCTTGTTTCATAGGGGCACCGGGGAGCTGTTTTTT
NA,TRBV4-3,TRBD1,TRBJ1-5,CASSQDAYRAGGINQPQHF,TGCGCCAGCAGCCAAGATGCCTACCGGGCAGGGGGCATCAATCAGCCCCAGCATTTT
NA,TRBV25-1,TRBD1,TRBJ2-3,CASSVYPGGPSDTQYF,TGTGCCAGCAGTGTTTATCCAGGGGGTCCGTCAGATACGCAGTATTTT
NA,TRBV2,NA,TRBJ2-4,CASLATGAKNIQYF,TGTGCCAGCCTGGCGACGGGAGCCAAAAACATTCAGTACTTC
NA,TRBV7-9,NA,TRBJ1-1,CASSLFVNTEAFF,TGTGCCAGCAGCTTATTTGTGAACACTGAAGCTTTCTTT
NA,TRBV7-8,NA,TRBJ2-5,CASSARGAPETQYF,TGTGCCAGCAGCGCTCGGGGGGCTCCGGAGACCCAGTACTTC
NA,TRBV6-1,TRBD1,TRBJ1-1,CASSGGTGGRYTEAFF,TGTGCCAGCAGTGGAGGGACAGGGGGCCGGTACACTGAAGCTTTCTTT